Presented here are 14 T cell receptor beta chains from one specimen sequenced in a study of blood T cell repertoires in COVID-19. Assay: immunoSEQ multiplex PCR; the TCRdb copy retains only in-frame clones and omits some. The data show approximately 100,000 clones, around 80% seen once. Material: peripheral blood. These receptors all come from a human donor in a cohort sampled during active or convalescent COVID-19.

The genes are TRBV28 and TRBJ2-3; the match to TRBD2 covers 11 bases. The length of the CDR3 is 16 residues. The J segment lost 1 base and the V segment lost 6 bases, leaving 6 bases of the junction unmatched. Germline V gene data show CDR1 as MDHEN and CDR2 as SYDVKM. CDR3 in DNA: TGTGCCAGCAGATTAGCGGGAGGGCCTGGCACAGATACGCAGTATTTT. Translating it yields CASRLAGGPGTDTQYF.

The rearrangement uses TRBV7-2 and TRBJ1-1; no reliable D call. Trimming removed 0 bases at V and 5 bases at J, with 10 bases between. This CDR3 spans 14 amino acids. Looked up from germline, CDR1 is SGHTA and CDR2 is FQGNSA. The CDR3 coding sequence is TGTGCCAGCAGCTTAGCGAGGAGCGGGACTGAAGCTTTCTTT. Protein product: CASSLARSGTEAFF.

The rearrangement uses TRBV20-1 and TRBJ2-1, with TRBD2 matching over 8 bases. This CDR3 has 14 amino acids. Germline CDR1 and CDR2: DFQATT and SNEGSKA (reference sequence). The V and J ends lost 3 bases and 8 bases, in that order; junction bases with no gene match: 9. CDR3: CSASTSGQLDEQFF. Here the CDR3 DNA reads TGCAGTGCTAGTACTAGCGGACAATTAGATGAGCAGTTCTTC.

The chain joins TRBV7-9 to TRBJ1-4, with a tentative D call TRBD1 (5 bases). CDR1 SEHNR and CDR2 FQNEAQ come from the germline V gene (reference sequence). The CDR3 runs to 15 residues. V lost 2 bases and J lost 8, with 15 bases in between. The CDR3 region has the DNA TGTGCCAGCAGCTTATTGTTTTCAGGGATGGAAAAACTGTTTTTT. Translating gives CASSLLFSGMEKLFF.

This chain links TRBV13 with TRBJ2-2; TRBD2 agrees at 7 bases. Losses at the gene ends were 5 bases for V and 5 bases for J; bases not matched to a gene: 11. This CDR3 has 16 amino acids. The germline V gene has CDR1 PRHDT and CDR2 FYEKMQ (reference sequence). The CDR3 protein is CASSPPPGGLTGELFF. The CDR3 region has the DNA TGTGCCAGCAGCCCCCCACCGGGGGGTTTGACCGGGGAGCTGTTTTTT.

The V call is TRBV3-1 (or the pseudogene TRBV3-2), the J call TRBJ2-5; 10 bases agree with TRBD1. This CDR3 comprises 15 residues. Germline assignment: CDR1 LGHDT and CDR2 YNNKEL (reference sequence). The V and J ends lost 5 bases and 6 bases, in that order; junction bases with no gene match: 9. CDR3 DNA sequence: TGTGCCAGCAGCTACCGGGACAGGGGCCGGCAGACCCAGTACTTC. This translates into CASSYRDRGRQTQYF.

This chain links TRBV28 with TRBJ1-5; D unclear. This CDR3 comprises 12 residues. CDR1 and CDR2 from the germline V gene are MDHEN and SYDVKM. Trimming cost V 3 bases and J 6 bases, with 6 bases left between them. CDR3 coding DNA: TGTGCCAGCAGTTTCCCGGGTCAGCCCCAGCATTTT. Translated: CASSFPGQPQHF.

This chain uses TRBV20-1 with TRBJ2-7; either TRBD1 or TRBD2 may supply D (5 bases each). Germline assignment: CDR1 DFQATT and CDR2 SNEGSKA (reference sequence). Trimming cost V 3 bases and J 0 bases, with 12 bases left between them. The length of the CDR3 is 14 residues. The CDR3 region is CSASEGPGSYEQYF. The CDR3 bases are TGCAGTGCTAGTGAGGGGCCTGGCTCCTACGAGCAGTACTTC.

V gene TRBV29-1 combines with J gene TRBJ2-7; the match to TRBD2 covers 9 bases. CDR3 length: 15 residues. Trimming cost V 2 bases and J 3 bases; bases outside gene matches: 8. The germline V gene encodes CDR1 SQVTM and CDR2 ANQGSEA. The CDR3, as DNA: TGCAGCGTTGAAATTAGCGGGAGATCGCGCTACGAGCAGTACTTC. It encodes CSVEISGRSRYEQYF.

This clone was recorded once. The chain has TRBV18 and TRBJ2-3; 7 bases line up with TRBD2. V shed 2 bases and J 0 bases; nucleotides not matched to a gene: 2. The CDR3 has 15 amino acids. Germline V gene sequence: CDR1 KGHSH, CDR2 LQKENI. The CDR3 coding sequence is TGTGCCAGCTCACCAACTAGCGCGAGCACAGATACGCAGTATTTT. Translated: CASSPTSASTDTQYF.

The J gene is TRBJ1-5, the V gene TRBV5-6; tentative D call: TRBD1 (5 bases). This CDR3 spans 13 amino acids. Looked up from germline, CDR1 is SGHDT and CDR2 is YYEEEE. Trimming pared 3 bases from V and 4 bases from J, leaving 8 bases between. CDR3 sequence: CASSWGVNQPQHF. The CDR3 coding sequence is TGTGCCAGCAGCTGGGGGGTTAATCAGCCCCAGCATTTT.

V is TRBV5-4 and J is TRBJ2-4, with 9 nucleotides matching TRBD1. This CDR3 comprises 16 residues. Germline V gene lookup returns CDR1 SGHNT and CDR2 YYREEE (reference sequence). Germline trimming cut 2 bases from V and 6 bases from J; bases unmatched to any gene: 9. The CDR3, as DNA: TGTGCCAGCAGCTTTGCACAGGGGGCGCGGAGAAACATTCAGTACTTC. Translating it yields CASSFAQGARRNIQYF. The variable domain in full, with the rest retrieved from reference TRBV5-4 and TRBJ2-4, is ETGVTQSPTHLIKTRGQQVTLRCSSQSGHNTVSWYQQALGQGPQFIFQYYREEENGRGNFPPRFSGLQFPNYSSELNVNALELDDSALYLCASSFAQGARRNIQYFGAGTRLSVL.

The rearrangement uses TRBV4-2 and TRBJ2-5; 8 bases fit TRBD1. The germline V gene encodes CDR1 LGHNA and CDR2 YNFKEQ. With 0 bases clipped from V and 5 bases from J, the junction kept 11 bases outside the gene matches. The CDR3 length is 17 residues. CDR3 sequence reads: CASSQDLTGDWVETQYF. The CDR3 nucleotides read TGTGCCAGCAGCCAAGATCTGACAGGGGATTGGGTGGAGACCCAGTACTTC.

This sequence joins TRBV9 and TRBJ2-2, with 11 bases fitting TRBD1. The V gene's germline CDR1 is SGDLS and CDR2 YYNGEE. V lost 7 bases and J lost 6; bases outside the gene matches: 8. This CDR3 has 15 residues. The CDR3 DNA follows: TGTGCCAGCGGCGGACAGGGGGCGAGCGCCGGGGAGCTGTTTTTT. Translation: CASGGQGASAGELFF.